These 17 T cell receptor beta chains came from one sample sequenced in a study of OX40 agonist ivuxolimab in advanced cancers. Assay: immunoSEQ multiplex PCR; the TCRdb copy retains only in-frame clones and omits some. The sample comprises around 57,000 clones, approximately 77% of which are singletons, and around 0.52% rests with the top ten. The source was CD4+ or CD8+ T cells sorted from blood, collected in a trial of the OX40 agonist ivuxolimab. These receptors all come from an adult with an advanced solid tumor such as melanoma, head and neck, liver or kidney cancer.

In DNA, the CDR3 is TGTGCCAGCAGCCCCTCGGACGGGGCCTACGAGCAGTACTTC. Translating gives CASSPSDGAYEQYF. J is TRBJ2-7 and V is TRBV7-9, with TRBD2 as a possible D gene (5 bases). Trimming removed 5 bases from V and 2 bases from J, with 13 bases in between. The CDR3 has 14 residues. Germline V gene sequence: CDR1 SEHNR, CDR2 FQNEAQ (reference sequence).

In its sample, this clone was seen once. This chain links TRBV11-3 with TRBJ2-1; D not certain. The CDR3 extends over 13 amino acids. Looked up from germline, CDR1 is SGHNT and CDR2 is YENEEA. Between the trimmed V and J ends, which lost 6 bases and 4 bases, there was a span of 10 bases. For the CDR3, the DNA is TGTGCCAGCAGTACAGCCTATTACAATGAGCAGTTCTTC. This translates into CASSTAYYNEQFF.

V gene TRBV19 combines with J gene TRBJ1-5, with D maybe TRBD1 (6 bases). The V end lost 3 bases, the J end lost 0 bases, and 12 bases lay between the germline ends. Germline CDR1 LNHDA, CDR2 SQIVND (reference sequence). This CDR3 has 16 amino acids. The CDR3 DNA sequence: TGTGCCAGTAGTATGACCGGGACACTTAGCAATCAGCCCCAGCATTTT. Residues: CASSMTGTLSNQPQHF. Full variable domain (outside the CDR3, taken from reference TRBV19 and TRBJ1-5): DGGITQSPKYLFRKEGQNVTLSCEQNLNHDAMYWYRQDPGQGLRLIYYSQIVNDFQKGDIAEGYSVSREKKESFPLTVTSAQKNPTAFYLCASSMTGTLSNQPQHFGDGTRLSIL.

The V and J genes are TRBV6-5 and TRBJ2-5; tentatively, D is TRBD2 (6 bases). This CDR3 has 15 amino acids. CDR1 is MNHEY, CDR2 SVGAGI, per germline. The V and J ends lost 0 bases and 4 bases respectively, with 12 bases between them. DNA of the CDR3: TGTGCCAGCAGTTACTCGGAGCGGGTGGGAGAGACCCAGTACTTC. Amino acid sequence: CASSYSERVGETQYF.

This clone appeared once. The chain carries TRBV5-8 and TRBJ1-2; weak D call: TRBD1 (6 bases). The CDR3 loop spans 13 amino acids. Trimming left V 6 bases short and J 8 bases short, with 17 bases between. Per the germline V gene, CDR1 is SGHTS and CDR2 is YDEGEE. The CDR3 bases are TGTGCCAGCACCTATGACAGGACGGGCGGCTACACCTTC. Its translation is CASTYDRTGGYTF.

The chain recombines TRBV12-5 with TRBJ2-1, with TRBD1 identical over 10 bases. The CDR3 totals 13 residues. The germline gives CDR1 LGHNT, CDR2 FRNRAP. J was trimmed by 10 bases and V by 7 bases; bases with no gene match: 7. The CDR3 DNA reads TGTGCTAGTGCCCCGACAGGGGGCGGCGAGCAGTTCTTC. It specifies CASAPTGGGEQFF.

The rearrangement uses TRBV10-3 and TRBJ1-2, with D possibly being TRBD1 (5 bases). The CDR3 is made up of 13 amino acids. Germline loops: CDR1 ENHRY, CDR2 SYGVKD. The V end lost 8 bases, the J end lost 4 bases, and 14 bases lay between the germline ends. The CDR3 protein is CAIEGEGSYGYTF. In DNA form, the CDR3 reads TGTGCCATCGAGGGTGAGGGGAGCTATGGCTACACCTTC.

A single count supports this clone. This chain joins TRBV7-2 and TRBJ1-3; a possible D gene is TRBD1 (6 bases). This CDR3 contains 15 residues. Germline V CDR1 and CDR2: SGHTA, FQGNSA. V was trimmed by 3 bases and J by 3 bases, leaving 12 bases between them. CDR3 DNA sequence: TGTGCCAGCAGCTTGTCAGGGGATCGTGGAAACACCATATATTTT. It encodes CASSLSGDRGNTIYF.

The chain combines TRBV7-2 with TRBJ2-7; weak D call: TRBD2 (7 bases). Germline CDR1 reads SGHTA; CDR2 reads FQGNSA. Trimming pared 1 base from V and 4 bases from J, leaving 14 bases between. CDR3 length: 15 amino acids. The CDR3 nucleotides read TGTGCCAGCAGCTTAGGGGTAGGGGGGGATTACGAGCAGTACTTC. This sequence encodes CASSLGVGGDYEQYF.

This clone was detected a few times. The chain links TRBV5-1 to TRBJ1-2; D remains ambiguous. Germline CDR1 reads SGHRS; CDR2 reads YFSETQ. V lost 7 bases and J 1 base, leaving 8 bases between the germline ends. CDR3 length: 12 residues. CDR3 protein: CASRRVNYGYTF. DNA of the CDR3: TGCGCCAGCCGCCGGGTTAACTATGGCTACACCTTC.

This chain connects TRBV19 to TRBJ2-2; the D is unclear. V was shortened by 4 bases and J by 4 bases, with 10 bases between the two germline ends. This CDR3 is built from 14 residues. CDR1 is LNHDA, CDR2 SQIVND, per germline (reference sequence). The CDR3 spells CASSRSPGTGELFF. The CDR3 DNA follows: TGTGCCAGTAGTAGGAGTCCGGGCACCGGGGAGCTGTTTTTT.

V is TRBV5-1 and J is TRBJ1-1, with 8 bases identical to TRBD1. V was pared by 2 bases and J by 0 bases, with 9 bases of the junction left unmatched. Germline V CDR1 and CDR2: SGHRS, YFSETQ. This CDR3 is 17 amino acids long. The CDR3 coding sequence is TGCGCCAGCAGCTTTTTGACAGGGGCTACTATGAACACTGAAGCTTTCTTT. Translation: CASSFLTGATMNTEAFF.

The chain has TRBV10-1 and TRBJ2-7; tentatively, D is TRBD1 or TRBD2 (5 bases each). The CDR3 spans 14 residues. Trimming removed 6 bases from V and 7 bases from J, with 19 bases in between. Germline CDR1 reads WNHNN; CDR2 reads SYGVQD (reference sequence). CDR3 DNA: TGCGCCAGCAGCGTCTCCGGGACGGTCAGGGAGCAGTACTTC. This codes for CASSVSGTVREQYF.

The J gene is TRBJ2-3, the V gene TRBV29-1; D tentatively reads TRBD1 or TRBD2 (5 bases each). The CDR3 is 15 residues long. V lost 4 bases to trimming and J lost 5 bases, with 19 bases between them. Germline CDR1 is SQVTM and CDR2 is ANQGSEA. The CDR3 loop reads CSVVDGVGEQDTQYF. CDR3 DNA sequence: TGCAGCGTTGTAGACGGGGTGGGGGAGCAAGATACGCAGTATTTT.

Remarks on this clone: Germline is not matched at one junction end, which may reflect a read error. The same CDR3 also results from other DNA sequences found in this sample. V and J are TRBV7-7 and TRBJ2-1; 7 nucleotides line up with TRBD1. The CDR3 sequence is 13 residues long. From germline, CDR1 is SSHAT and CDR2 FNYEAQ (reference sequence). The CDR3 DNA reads TGTGCTAGCAGCTTGGACAGGTTCGATGAGCAGTTCTTC. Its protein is CASSLDRFDEQFF.

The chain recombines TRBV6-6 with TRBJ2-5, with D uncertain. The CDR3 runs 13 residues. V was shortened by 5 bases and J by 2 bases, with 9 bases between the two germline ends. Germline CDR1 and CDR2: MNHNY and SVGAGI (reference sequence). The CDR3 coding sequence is TGTGCCAGCAGTGCCAGCGATCAAGAGACCCAGTACTTC. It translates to CASSASDQETQYF.

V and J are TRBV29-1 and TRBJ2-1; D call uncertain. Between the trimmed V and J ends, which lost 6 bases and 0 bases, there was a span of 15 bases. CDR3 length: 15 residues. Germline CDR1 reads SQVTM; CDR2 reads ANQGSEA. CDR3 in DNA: TGCAGCGTGGAAAGTTTTGTTAGCTCCTACAATGAGCAGTTCTTC. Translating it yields CSVESFVSSYNEQFF.